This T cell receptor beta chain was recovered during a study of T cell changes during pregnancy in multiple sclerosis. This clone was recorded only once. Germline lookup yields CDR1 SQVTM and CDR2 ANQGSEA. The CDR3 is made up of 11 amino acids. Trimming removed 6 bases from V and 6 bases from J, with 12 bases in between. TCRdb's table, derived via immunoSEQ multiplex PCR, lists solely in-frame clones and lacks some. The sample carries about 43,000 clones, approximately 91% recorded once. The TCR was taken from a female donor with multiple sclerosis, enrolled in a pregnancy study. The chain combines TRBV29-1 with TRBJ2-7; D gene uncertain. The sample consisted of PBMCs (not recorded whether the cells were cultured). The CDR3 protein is CSVYVTGEQYF. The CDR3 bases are TGCAGCGTCTATGTTACGGGCGAGCAGTACTTC.